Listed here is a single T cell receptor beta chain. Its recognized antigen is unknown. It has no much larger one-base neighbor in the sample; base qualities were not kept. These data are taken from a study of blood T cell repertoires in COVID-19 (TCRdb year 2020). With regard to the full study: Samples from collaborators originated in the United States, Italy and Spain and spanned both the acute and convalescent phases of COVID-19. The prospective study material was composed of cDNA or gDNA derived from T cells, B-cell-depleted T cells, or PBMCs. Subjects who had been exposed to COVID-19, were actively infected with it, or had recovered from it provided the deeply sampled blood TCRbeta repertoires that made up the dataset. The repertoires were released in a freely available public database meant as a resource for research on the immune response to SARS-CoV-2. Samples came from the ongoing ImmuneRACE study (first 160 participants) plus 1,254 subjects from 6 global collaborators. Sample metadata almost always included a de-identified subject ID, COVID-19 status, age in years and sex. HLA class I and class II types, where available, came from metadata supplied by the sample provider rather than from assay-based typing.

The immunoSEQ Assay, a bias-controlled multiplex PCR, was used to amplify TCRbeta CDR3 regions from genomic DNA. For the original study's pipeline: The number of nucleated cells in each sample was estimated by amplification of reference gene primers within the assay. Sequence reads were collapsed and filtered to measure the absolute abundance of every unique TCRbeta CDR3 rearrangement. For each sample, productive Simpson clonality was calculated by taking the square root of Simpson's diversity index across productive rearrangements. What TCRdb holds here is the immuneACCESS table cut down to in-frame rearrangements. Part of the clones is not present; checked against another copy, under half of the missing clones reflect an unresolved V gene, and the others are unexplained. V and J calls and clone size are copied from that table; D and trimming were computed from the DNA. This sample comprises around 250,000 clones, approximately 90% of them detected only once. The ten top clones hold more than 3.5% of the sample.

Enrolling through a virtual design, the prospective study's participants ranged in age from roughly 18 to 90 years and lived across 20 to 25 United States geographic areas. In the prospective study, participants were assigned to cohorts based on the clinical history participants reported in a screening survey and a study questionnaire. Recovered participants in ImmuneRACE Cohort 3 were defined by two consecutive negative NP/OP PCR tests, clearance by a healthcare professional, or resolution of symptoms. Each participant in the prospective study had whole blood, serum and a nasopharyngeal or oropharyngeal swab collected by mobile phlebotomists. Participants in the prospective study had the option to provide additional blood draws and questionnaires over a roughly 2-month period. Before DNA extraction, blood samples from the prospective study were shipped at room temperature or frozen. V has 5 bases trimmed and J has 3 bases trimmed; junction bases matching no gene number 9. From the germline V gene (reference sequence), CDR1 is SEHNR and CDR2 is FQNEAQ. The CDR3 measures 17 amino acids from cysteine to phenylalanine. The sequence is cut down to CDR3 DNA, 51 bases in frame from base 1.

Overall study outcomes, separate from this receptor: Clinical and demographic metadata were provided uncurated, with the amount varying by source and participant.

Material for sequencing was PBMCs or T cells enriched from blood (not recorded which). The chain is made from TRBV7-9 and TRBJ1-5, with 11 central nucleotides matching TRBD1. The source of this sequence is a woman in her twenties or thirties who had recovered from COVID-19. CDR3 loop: CASSQAGQGAFNQPQHF. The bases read TGTGCCAGCAGCCAGGCAGGACAGGGGGCGTTCAATCAGCCCCAGCATTTT.